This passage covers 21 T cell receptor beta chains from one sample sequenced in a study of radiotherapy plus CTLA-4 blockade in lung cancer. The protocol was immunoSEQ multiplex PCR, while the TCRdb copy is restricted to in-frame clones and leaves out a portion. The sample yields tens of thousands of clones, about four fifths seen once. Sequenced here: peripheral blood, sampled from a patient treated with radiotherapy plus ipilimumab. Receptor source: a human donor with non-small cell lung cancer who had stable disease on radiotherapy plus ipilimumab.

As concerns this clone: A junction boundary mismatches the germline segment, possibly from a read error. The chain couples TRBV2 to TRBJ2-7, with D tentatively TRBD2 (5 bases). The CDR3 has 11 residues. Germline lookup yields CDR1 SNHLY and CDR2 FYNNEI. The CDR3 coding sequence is TGTGCCAGCAGCTCCCAATCCGGGGTCCAGTTC. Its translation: CASSSQSGVQF.

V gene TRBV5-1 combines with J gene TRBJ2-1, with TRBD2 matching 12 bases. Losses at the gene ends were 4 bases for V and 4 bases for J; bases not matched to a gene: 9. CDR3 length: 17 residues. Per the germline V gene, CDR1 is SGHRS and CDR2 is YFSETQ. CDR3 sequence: CASSLGLAGRGYNEQFF. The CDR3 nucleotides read TGCGCCAGCAGCCTGGGACTAGCGGGCCGCGGTTACAATGAGCAGTTCTTC. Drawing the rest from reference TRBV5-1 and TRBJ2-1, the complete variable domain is KAGVTQTPRYLIKTRGQQVTLSCSPISGHRSVSWYQQTPGQGLQFLFEYFSETQRNKGNFPGRFSGRQFSNSRSEMNVSTLELGDSALYLCASSLGLAGRGYNEQFFGPGTRLTVL.

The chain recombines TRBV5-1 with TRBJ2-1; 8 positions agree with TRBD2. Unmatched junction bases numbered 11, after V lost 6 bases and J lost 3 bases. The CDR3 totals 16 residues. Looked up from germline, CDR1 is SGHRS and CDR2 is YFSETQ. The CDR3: CASKSSSGSDYNEQFF. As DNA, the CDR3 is TGCGCCAGCAAGTCGTCGAGCGGGAGTGACTACAATGAGCAGTTCTTC. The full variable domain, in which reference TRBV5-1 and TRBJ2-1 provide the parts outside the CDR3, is KAGVTQTPRYLIKTRGQQVTLSCSPISGHRSVSWYQQTPGQGLQFLFEYFSETQRNKGNFPGRFSGRQFSNSRSEMNVSTLELGDSALYLCASKSSSGSDYNEQFFGPGTRLTVL.

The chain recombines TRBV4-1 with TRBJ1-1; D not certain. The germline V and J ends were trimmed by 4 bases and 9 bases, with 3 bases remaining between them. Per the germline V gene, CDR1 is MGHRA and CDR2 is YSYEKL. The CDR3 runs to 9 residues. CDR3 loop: CASSPKAFF. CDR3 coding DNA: TGCGCCAGCAGCCCCAAAGCTTTCTTT.

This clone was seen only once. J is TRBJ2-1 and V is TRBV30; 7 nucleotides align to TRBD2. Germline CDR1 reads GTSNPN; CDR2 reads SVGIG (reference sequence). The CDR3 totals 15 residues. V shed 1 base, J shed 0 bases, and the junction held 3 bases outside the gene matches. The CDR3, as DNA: TGTGCCTGGAGTGGGTCGGGGGGCTCCTACAATGAGCAGTTCTTC. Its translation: CAWSGSGGSYNEQFF.

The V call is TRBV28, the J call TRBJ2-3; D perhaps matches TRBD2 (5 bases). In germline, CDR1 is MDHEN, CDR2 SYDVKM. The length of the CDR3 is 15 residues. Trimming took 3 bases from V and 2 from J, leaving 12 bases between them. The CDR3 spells CASSFGSTNTDTQYF. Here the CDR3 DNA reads TGTGCCAGCAGTTTTGGGAGCACCAACACAGATACGCAGTATTTT. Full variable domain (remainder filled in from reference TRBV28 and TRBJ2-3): DVKVTQSSRYLVKRTGEKVFLECVQDMDHENMFWYRQDPGLGLRLIYFSYDVKMKEKGDIPEGYSVSREKKERFSLILESASTNQTSMYLCASSFGSTNTDTQYFGPGTRLTVL.

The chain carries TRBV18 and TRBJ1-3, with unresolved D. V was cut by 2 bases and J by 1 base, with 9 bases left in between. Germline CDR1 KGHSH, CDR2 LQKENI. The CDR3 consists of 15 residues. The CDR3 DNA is TGTGCCAGCTCACCAACCCCGGGATCTGGAAACACCATATATTTT. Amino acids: CASSPTPGSGNTIYF.

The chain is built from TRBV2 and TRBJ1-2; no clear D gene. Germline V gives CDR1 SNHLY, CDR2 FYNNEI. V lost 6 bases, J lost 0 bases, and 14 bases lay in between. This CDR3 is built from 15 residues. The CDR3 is CASSQYSDSNYGYTF. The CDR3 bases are TGTGCCAGCAGCCAATATTCCGATTCTAACTATGGCTACACCTTC.

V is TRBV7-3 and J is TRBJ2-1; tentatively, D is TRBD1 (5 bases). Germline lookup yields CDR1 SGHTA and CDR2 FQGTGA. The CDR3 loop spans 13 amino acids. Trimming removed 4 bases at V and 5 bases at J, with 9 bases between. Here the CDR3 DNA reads TGTGCCAGCAGCTCTGACAGTCACAATGAGCAGTTCTTC. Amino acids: CASSSDSHNEQFF.

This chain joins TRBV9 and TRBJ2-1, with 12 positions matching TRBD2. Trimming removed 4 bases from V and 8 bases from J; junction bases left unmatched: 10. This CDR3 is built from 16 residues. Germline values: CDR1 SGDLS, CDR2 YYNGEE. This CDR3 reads CASSLGTSGSLDEQFF. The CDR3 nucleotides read TGTGCCAGCAGCCTCGGGACTAGCGGGTCCCTCGATGAGCAGTTCTTC. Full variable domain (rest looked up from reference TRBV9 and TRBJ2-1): DSGVTQTPKHLITATGQRVTLRCSPRSGDLSVYWYQQSLDQGLQFLIQYYNGEERAKGNILERFSAQQFPDLHSELNLSSLELGDSALYFCASSLGTSGSLDEQFFGPGTRLTVL.

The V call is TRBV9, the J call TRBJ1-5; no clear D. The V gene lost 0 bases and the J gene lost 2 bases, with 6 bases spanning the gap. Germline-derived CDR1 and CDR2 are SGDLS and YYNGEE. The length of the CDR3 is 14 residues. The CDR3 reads CASSVGVGNQPQHF. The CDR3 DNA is TGTGCCAGCAGCGTAGGGGTGGGCAATCAGCCCCAGCATTTT.

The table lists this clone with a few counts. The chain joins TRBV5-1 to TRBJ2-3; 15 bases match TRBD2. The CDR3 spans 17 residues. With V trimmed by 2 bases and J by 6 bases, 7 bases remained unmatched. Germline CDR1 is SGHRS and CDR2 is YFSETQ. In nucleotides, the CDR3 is TGCGCCAGCAGCTTAACCGGGACTAGCGGGGGGTGGGATACGCAGTATTTT. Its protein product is CASSLTGTSGGWDTQYF.

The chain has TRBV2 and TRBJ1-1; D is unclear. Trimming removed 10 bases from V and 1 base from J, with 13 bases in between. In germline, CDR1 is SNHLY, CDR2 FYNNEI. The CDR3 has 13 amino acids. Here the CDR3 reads CATSPFRNTEAFF. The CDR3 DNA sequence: TGTGCCACCTCCCCCTTCAGGAACACTGAAGCTTTCTTT.

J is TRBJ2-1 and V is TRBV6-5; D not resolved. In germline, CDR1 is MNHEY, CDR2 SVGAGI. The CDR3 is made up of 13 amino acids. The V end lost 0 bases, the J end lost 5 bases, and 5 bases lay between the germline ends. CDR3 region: CASSYSIDNEQFF. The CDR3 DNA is TGTGCCAGCAGTTACTCGATTGACAATGAGCAGTTCTTC.

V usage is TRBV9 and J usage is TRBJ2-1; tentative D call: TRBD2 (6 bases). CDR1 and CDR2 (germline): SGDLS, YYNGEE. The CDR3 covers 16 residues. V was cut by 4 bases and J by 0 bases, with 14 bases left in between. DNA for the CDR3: TGTGCCAGCAGCCCTCGGGGGTCTAACTCCTACAATGAGCAGTTCTTC. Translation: CASSPRGSNSYNEQFF.

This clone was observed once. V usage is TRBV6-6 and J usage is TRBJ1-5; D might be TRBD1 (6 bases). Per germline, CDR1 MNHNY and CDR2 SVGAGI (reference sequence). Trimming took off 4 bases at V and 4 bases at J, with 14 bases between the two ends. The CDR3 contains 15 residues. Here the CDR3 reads CASSSPGAGNQPQHF. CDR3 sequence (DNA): TGTGCCAGCAGTTCGCCAGGGGCGGGGAATCAGCCCCAGCATTTT.

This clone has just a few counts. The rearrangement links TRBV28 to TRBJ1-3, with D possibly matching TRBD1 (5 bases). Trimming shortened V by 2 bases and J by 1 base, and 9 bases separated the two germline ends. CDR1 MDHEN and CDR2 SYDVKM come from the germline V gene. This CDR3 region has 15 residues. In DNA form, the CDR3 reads TGTGCCAGCAGTTTAACTGGGGGATCTGGAAACACCATATATTTT. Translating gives CASSLTGGSGNTIYF. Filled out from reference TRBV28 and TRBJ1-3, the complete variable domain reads DVKVTQSSRYLVKRTGEKVFLECVQDMDHENMFWYRQDPGLGLRLIYFSYDVKMKEKGDIPEGYSVSREKKERFSLILESASTNQTSMYLCASSLTGGSGNTIYFGEGSWLTVV.

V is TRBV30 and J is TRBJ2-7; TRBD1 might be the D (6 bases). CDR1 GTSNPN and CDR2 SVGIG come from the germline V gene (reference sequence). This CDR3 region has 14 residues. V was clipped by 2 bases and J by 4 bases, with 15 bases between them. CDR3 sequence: CAWSRRTVKYEQYF. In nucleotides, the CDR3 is TGTGCCTGGAGTCGGCGGACAGTGAAATACGAGCAGTACTTC.

CDR3 sequence: CASGGLAGSYEQYF. In DNA, the CDR3 is TGTGCCAGCGGTGGACTAGCGGGTTCCTACGAGCAGTACTTC. The chain is built from TRBV5-5 and TRBJ2-7, with 11 bases identical to TRBD2. V was clipped by 7 bases and J by 1 base; unmatched bases: 4. In germline, CDR1 is SGHKS, CDR2 YYEKEE (reference sequence). The CDR3 has 14 residues.

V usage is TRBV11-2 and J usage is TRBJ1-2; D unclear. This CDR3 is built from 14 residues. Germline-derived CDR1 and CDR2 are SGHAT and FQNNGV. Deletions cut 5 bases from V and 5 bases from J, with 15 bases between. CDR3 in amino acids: CASSPLGSLYGYTF. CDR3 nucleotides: TGTGCCAGCAGCCCGCTGGGGAGCCTATATGGCTACACCTTC.

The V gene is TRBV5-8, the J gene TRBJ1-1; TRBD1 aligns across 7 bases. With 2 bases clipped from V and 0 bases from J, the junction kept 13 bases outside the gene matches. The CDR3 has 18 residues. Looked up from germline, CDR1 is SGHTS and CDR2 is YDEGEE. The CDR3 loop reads CASSFPTGTPPLNTEAFF. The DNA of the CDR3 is TGTGCCAGCAGCTTCCCGACAGGGACCCCTCCCTTGAACACTGAAGCTTTCTTT.